This T cell receptor (beta chain) was captured by sequencing in a study of regulatory T cells in long-lasting Graves disease. The CDR3 runs to 15 residues. Germline assignment: CDR1 MNHEY and CDR2 SVGAGI. J lost 5 bases, V lost 2 bases, and 8 bases had no gene match. With iRepertoire HTBI primers and Arm-PCR of CDR3 regions, TCR beta libraries were built. TCRdb recomputed calls from the multiplex PCR reads with MiXCR, one row per CDR3 protein. The table lists roughly 410,000 distinct CDR3 sequences, 15% of them singletons. Documented time point: newly diagnosed GD, antithyroid drugs for less than 3 months. RNA from PBMCs was the source of the TCR library. American Thyroid Association guidelines were used to diagnose Graves' disease. This sample was shared with a second study, whose subject was T cells in Graves' hyperthyroidism and ophthalmopathy. This second report adds: Diagnoses used clinical symptoms, serum thyroxine and TRAb, thyroid ultrasound and orbital computed tomography. The TCR CDR3 was amplified in a first-round RT-PCR using the HTBI primer set. By a 13 V-J model, ophthalmopathy was set apart from stable hyperthyroidism.

The receptor's source is a woman in her thirties or forties with Graves disease. The sample consisted of peripheral blood mononuclear cells (PBMCs), taken at new diagnosis, from a patient treated with antithyroid drugs. The rearrangement links TRBV6-5 to TRBJ2-5, with 7 bases aligning to TRBD2. The CDR3 DNA reads as TGTGCCAGCAGTTACGGGTGGGGCGGGAGTGAGACCCAGTACTTC. Protein: CASSYGWGGSETQYF.